The next 22 T cell receptor beta chains were all read from a single sample in a study of blood T cells in healthy people across ages. Alongside a J-beta primer mix, a sample-barcoded 5' primer served in a second PCR lasting about 7 to 12 cycles. TCRdb re-called the 5' RACE reads through MiXCR, storing one row per CDR3 protein. The table includes over 600,000 distinct CDR3 sequences, more than 55% detected once. The sequenced sample was blood. Receptors originate from a man between 35 and 55 years old in good health.

This rearrangement joins TRBV5-5 to TRBJ2-1, with 9 bases that match TRBD1. The germline CDR1 and CDR2 sequences are SGHKS and YYEKEE (reference sequence). The CDR3 has 15 amino acids. V trimming: 2 bases; J trimming: 6 bases; junction bases outside the gene matches: 6. CDR3 in DNA: TGTGCCAGCAGCTTAGGGACAGGGCACCTCAATGAGCAGTTCTTC. This sequence encodes CASSLGTGHLNEQFF.

Only a few counts were recorded for this clonotype. J is TRBJ2-1 and V is TRBV9; D gene uncertain. CDR1 and CDR2 (germline): SGDLS, YYNGEE. Trimming stripped 0 bases from V and 5 bases from J, with 15 bases between. This CDR3 has 16 residues. CDR3 residues: CASSVALLGADNEQFF. The CDR3 coding sequence is TGTGCCAGCAGCGTAGCCTTACTCGGCGCGGACAATGAGCAGTTCTTC. The full variable domain, with the rest looked up from reference TRBV9 and TRBJ2-1, is DSGVTQTPKHLITATGQRVTLRCSPRSGDLSVYWYQQSLDQGLQFLIQYYNGEERAKGNILERFSAQQFPDLHSELNLSSLELGDSALYFCASSVALLGADNEQFFGPGTRLTVL.

The genes are TRBV6-5 and TRBJ2-1; TRBD1 matches 7 bases. From germline, CDR1 is MNHEY and CDR2 SVGAGI. Losses at the gene ends were 6 bases for V and 1 base for J; bases not matched to a gene: 6. This CDR3 comprises 15 residues. CDR3 amino acids: CASRETGPSYNEQFF. Here the CDR3 DNA reads TGTGCCAGCAGGGAGACAGGGCCGTCCTACAATGAGCAGTTCTTC.

This rearrangement joins TRBV24-1 to TRBJ2-3; 12 bases line up with TRBD2. Germline V gene sequence: CDR1 KGHDR, CDR2 SFDVKD. The CDR3 is 16 residues long. Trimming cost V 4 bases and J 4 bases; bases outside gene matches: 5. CDR3 sequence: CATSDLTSGGSDTQYF. The CDR3 coding sequence is TGTGCCACCAGTGACTTGACTAGCGGGGGTTCAGATACGCAGTATTTT.

This chain connects TRBV29-1 to TRBJ1-4, with a possible D match to TRBD1 (5 bases). The CDR3 runs 14 residues. Trimming left V 4 bases short and J 2 bases short, with 11 bases between. Germline loops: CDR1 SQVTM, CDR2 ANQGSEA. The CDR3 is CSVVTGATNEKLFF. DNA of the CDR3: TGCAGCGTTGTTACAGGCGCGACTAATGAAAAACTGTTTTTT.

The chain combines TRBV20-1 with TRBJ2-5; 9 bases agree with TRBD1. The CDR3 runs to 14 residues. Trimming took 5 bases from V and 3 from J; bases not matched to a gene: 7. CDR1 and CDR2 (germline): DFQATT, SNEGSKA (reference sequence). CDR3 loop: CSARRDRVKETQYF. For the CDR3, the DNA is TGCAGTGCTCGCCGGGACAGGGTAAAAGAGACCCAGTACTTC.

V is TRBV3-1 and J is TRBJ2-1; possible D gene TRBD1, 5 bases. The ends were cut back, 1 base at V and 7 bases at J, with 20 bases in the middle. This CDR3 comprises 17 residues. CDR1 LGHDT and CDR2 YNNKEL come from the germline V gene (reference sequence). The CDR3 DNA is TGTGCCAGCAGCCAAGGTCTAACTGAAGGGGTGAGGAATGAGCAGTTCTTC. Protein product: CASSQGLTEGVRNEQFF.

The chain carries TRBV27 and TRBJ2-5, with 8 bases identical to TRBD2. The junction had 8 bases not matched to a gene; V was cut back by 2 bases and J by 3 bases. Germline CDR1 reads MNHEY; CDR2 reads SMNVEV (reference sequence). The CDR3 loop spans 16 amino acids. This CDR3 reads CASSLTKGLGKETQYF. For the CDR3, the DNA is TGTGCCAGCAGTTTAACAAAGGGACTAGGGAAAGAGACCCAGTACTTC.

CDR3 loop: CASSRPTGTGGTYGYTF. In DNA form, the CDR3 reads TGTGCCAGCAGCCGCCCTACCGGGACAGGGGGCACCTACGGCTACACCTTC. This chain joins TRBV9 and TRBJ1-2; 12 bases match TRBD1. The CDR3 sequence is 17 residues long. With 4 bases clipped from V and 8 bases from J, the junction kept 15 bases outside the gene matches. The V gene's germline CDR1 is SGDLS and CDR2 YYNGEE.

V gene TRBV9 combines with J gene TRBJ2-1, with 9 nucleotides matching TRBD2. The germline CDR1 and CDR2 sequences are SGDLS and YYNGEE. Losses at the gene ends were 0 bases for V and 0 bases for J; bases not matched to a gene: 10. CDR3 length: 19 residues. The chain's CDR3 is CASSVVLAGGPYSYNEQFF. CDR3 bases: TGTGCCAGCAGCGTAGTTTTGGCGGGAGGGCCTTACTCCTACAATGAGCAGTTCTTC.

This clonotype was seen only a few times. The chain is built from TRBV4-3 and TRBJ2-5, with 7 bases that match TRBD2. Germline lookup yields CDR1 LGHNA and CDR2 YSLEER. The CDR3 is 20 amino acids. V was clipped by 0 bases and J by 4 bases; unmatched bases: 20. The CDR3 spells CASSQDPSDSVLRGRETQYF. The DNA of the CDR3 is TGCGCCAGCAGCCAAGATCCCAGTGACTCGGTGCTGCGGGGGAGAGAGACCCAGTACTTC.

The gene calls are TRBV28 and TRBJ2-7; tentative D call: TRBD2 (7 bases). The tail of the sequence fits TRBJ2-5 better, so the J call may be wrong. This CDR3 spans 14 amino acids. From germline, CDR1 is MDHEN and CDR2 SYDVKM. CDR3 nucleotide sequence: TGTGCCAGCAGTTTAACGGGGGGCGATAAGACCCAGTACTTC. Its protein is CASSLTGGDKTQYF.

The CDR3 loop reads CSVEEGLGGYYGYTF. DNA for the CDR3: TGCAGCGTTGAAGAGGGGTTAGGGGGATACTATGGCTACACCTTC. This rearrangement joins TRBV29-1 to TRBJ1-2, with D possibly TRBD1 on 6 matching bases. Germline V CDR1 and CDR2: SQVTM, ANQGSEA. This CDR3 region has 15 residues. V was cut by 0 bases and J by 3 bases, with 14 bases left in between.

The gene calls are TRBV3-1 and TRBJ2-1, with 10 bases fitting TRBD2. Germline trimming cut 0 bases from V and 4 bases from J; bases unmatched to any gene: 6. Germline CDR1 is LGHDT and CDR2 is YNNKEL (reference sequence). This CDR3 has 17 amino acids. DNA of the CDR3: TGTGCCAGCAGCCAAGATCTTGGACTAGCGGTTTACAATGAGCAGTTCTTC. Translation gives CASSQDLGLAVYNEQFF.

The rearrangement uses TRBV12-3 or TRBV12-4 and TRBJ1-6, with a tentative D call TRBD1 (6 bases). There are 16 residues in the CDR3. The ends were cut back, 6 bases at V and 1 base at J, with 13 bases in the middle. The CDR3, as DNA: TGTGCCAGCAGCGGGGACATTGGGTCCTATAATTCACCCCTCCACTTT. Protein: CASSGDIGSYNSPLHF.

This chain's CDR3 is CASSLLNRGREEKLFF. In nucleotides, the CDR3 is TGCGCCAGCAGCTTGTTAAACAGGGGGCGTGAGGAAAAACTGTTTTTT. This rearrangement joins TRBV5-1 to TRBJ1-4, with 9 bases lining up with TRBD1. Germline assignment: CDR1 SGHRS and CDR2 YFSETQ. Losses at the gene ends were 1 base for V and 8 bases for J; bases not matched to a gene: 9. The CDR3 runs to 16 residues.

This clonotype was recorded a few times. V gene TRBV29-1 combines with J gene TRBJ2-3, with TRBD1 matching 9 bases. V was clipped by 5 bases and J by 4 bases; unmatched bases: 1. Germline-derived CDR1 and CDR2 are SQVTM and ANQGSEA. The CDR3 is 12 residues long. The CDR3 loop reads CSVRQGADTQYF. For the CDR3, the DNA is TGCAGCGTTCGACAGGGGGCAGATACGCAGTATTTT.

The chain carries TRBV13 and TRBJ2-1, with D perhaps matching TRBD2 (6 bases). The V gene's germline CDR1 is PRHDT and CDR2 FYEKMQ (reference sequence). The CDR3 extends over 14 amino acids. The germline V and J ends were trimmed by 2 bases and 6 bases, with 11 bases remaining between them. This CDR3 reads CASSLSDGSNEQFF. CDR3 coding DNA: TGTGCCAGCAGCTTATCTGACGGGAGCAATGAGCAGTTCTTC.

The chain couples TRBV20-1 to TRBJ2-3; 8 positions agree with TRBD2. This CDR3 spans 12 amino acids. With V trimmed by 5 bases and J by 12 bases, 10 bases remained unmatched. Germline CDR1 and CDR2: DFQATT and SNEGSKA (reference sequence). In nucleotides, the CDR3 is TGCAGTGCTCTCCCCTTAGCGGGGCGACAGTATTTT. This codes for CSALPLAGRQYF.

The chain combines TRBV6-6 with TRBJ2-3; 7 bases agree with TRBD1. CDR1 is MNHNY and CDR2 is SVGAGI in the germline V gene (reference sequence). This CDR3 spans 15 amino acids. The J segment lost 4 bases and the V segment lost 0 bases, leaving 4 bases of the junction unmatched. The CDR3 bases are TGTGCCAGCAGTTACTCTGGACAGGTATCAGATACGCAGTATTTT. This encodes CASSYSGQVSDTQYF.

The chain carries TRBV6-6 and TRBJ2-7; D ambiguous. The J call is in doubt because the DNA end fits TRBJ2-5 better. Germline loops: CDR1 MNHNY, CDR2 SVGAGI (reference sequence). This CDR3 region has 13 residues. The CDR3 loop is CASTEGFLQTQYF. The CDR3 region has the DNA TGTGCCAGCACCGAAGGGTTTTTGCAGACCCAGTACTTC.

This chain uses TRBV10-3 with TRBJ2-3; 10 bases map to TRBD2. V lost 5 bases to trimming and J lost 1 base; unmatched junction nucleotides: 3. The germline CDR1 and CDR2 sequences are ENHRY and SYGVKD. The CDR3 covers 15 residues. The CDR3 loop reads CAISPTSGGTDTQYF. In nucleotides, the CDR3 is TGTGCCATCAGTCCAACTAGCGGGGGCACAGATACGCAGTATTTT.